This TCR beta chain emerged from a study of T-cell memory formation after mild COVID-19. Regarding the study as a whole: Mainly CM and EM harbored the contracting CD4+ clones; mainly EMRA harbored the CD8+ ones.

The sample holds many counts of this clonotype. The antigen remains unidentified. Between the trimmed V and J ends, which lost 2 bases and 5 bases, there was a span of 7 bases. Germline V gene data show CDR1 as SGHVS and CDR2 as FNYEAQ. The CDR3 totals 13 residues. TCRdb processed the 5' RACE reads anew with MiXCR; each CDR3 protein has one entry. Among 90,000 to 120,000 distinct CDR3 sequences listed, over 8.5% were seen once. The chain has TRBV7-6 and TRBJ2-1; D is unresolved. Sequencing was done on a sample of PBMCs or a T cell subset sorted from them (not recorded which). The clonotype comes from a young man who had mild COVID-19 (a few samples of this study predate the infection). Cell type and time point are not known. The CDR3 region is CASSLRPDNEQFF. The CDR3 DNA follows: TGTGCCAGCAGCTTACGACCGGACAATGAGCAGTTCTTC.